This T cell receptor (beta chain) came from a study of blood T cell repertoires in COVID-19. Per the study methods: Estimation of nucleated cell counts relied on the amplification of reference gene primers. The table came from immunoSEQ multiplex PCR; TCRdb's copy has only in-frame clones and leaves some out. V and J calls and clone size are as listed in that table; D and trimming were resolved from the DNA. The table records 200,000 to 250,000 clones, about 87% of them present only once. Patients from Seattle were sampled longitudinally, starting during active infection. The CDR3 is 11 residues long. Germline CDR1 reads SNHLY; CDR2 reads FYNNEI. V lost 10 bases and J lost 6; bases outside the gene matches: 5.

This clonotype was sampled from a man aged 25 to 40 with COVID-19, enrolled during active disease. The chain recombines TRBV2 with TRBJ1-1; TRBD1 matches 7 bases. Sample: peripheral blood. CDR3 sequence reads: CAIRQGSEAFF. The CDR3 coding sequence is TGTGCCATACGACAGGGCTCTGAAGCTTTCTTT. Together with reference TRBV2 and TRBJ1-1, the CDR3 gives the full variable domain: EPEVTQTPSHQVTQMGQEVILRCVPISNHLYFYWYRQILGQKVEFLVSFYNNEISEKSEIFDDQFSVERPDGSNFTLKIRSTKLEDSAMYFCAIRQGSEAFFGQGTRLTVV.